The following is a T cell receptor (beta chain) sequence with its context. The antigen is undetermined. The primer mix had 60 Vbeta and 13 Jbeta primers. Produced via immunoSEQ multiplex PCR; TCRdb's table is partial and in-frame only. The sample comprises fewer than 200,000 clones, about 82% of which are singletons, and around 0.8% rests with the top ten. V dropped 3 bases and J dropped 2; count of bases not matched to a gene: 7. The germline V gene encodes CDR1 SGHVS and CDR2 FNYEAQ. CDR3 length: 16 residues. The data are from a study of cytomegalovirus exposure and HLA in healthy donors. Overall study results and limits: For most TCR beta V segments, an earlier analysis put the productive rate at about 87% or about 30% of the time.

The J gene is TRBJ2-3, the V gene TRBV7-6; TRBD1 aligns across 8 bases. The receptor's source is a woman between 18 and 29 years old in good health and CMV-seronegative. The sequenced material came from PBMCs. The CDR3 DNA sequence: TGTGCCAGCAGCTTGACAGGGGCAAGTGTCACAGATACGCAGTATTTT. Its protein product is CASSLTGASVTDTQYF.